These 29 T cell receptor beta chains originate from one sample sequenced in a study of cytomegalovirus exposure and HLA in healthy donors. Researchers ran the PCR with 60 Vbeta and 13 Jbeta primers. Measured with immunoSEQ multiplex PCR; TCRdb has only the in-frame clones, and not every one. The table gives 40,000 to 60,000 clones; the top ten clones make up 20% to 30% of it. The sample comprised PBMCs. The receptors stem from a man aged 40-50 years in good health and CMV-seropositive.

The chain combines TRBV6-5 with TRBJ2-7, with D unresolved. V shed 10 bases and J shed 1 base, with 17 bases lying between them. CDR1 is MNHEY, CDR2 SVGAGI, per germline. This CDR3 has 14 residues. The CDR3, as DNA: TGTGCCACCCGGGTGCGCTTTTCGTCCTACGAGCAGTACTTC. Translating gives CATRVRFSSYEQYF.

The chain has TRBV7-9 and TRBJ2-1; 9 bases are shared with TRBD1. Germline V gives CDR1 SEHNR, CDR2 FQNEAQ (reference sequence). The CDR3 is 13 amino acids. The V gene end was trimmed by 8 bases and the J gene end by 9 bases; junction bases not matched to a gene: 8. CDR3 sequence: CASPPGQGPEQFF. Written as DNA, the CDR3 is TGTGCCAGCCCGCCGGGACAGGGCCCTGAGCAGTTCTTC.

J is TRBJ1-2 and V is TRBV2; D not resolved. In germline, CDR1 is SNHLY, CDR2 FYNNEI. The V end was cut by 5 bases, the J end by 8 bases, with 12 bases between. The CDR3 contains 12 residues. CDR3 sequence reads: CASSQELEGYTF. CDR3 nucleotides: TGTGCCAGCAGTCAGGAACTGGAAGGCTACACCTTC.

The chain couples TRBV27 to TRBJ2-7; a weak D match, TRBD2 (5 bases). From germline, CDR1 is MNHEY and CDR2 SMNVEV (reference sequence). V was cut by 6 bases and J by 7 bases, with 16 bases left in between. The length of the CDR3 is 13 residues. CDR3 bases: TGTGCCAGCAGGCCGGACTCGAACGGAGAGCAGTACTTC. Translating gives CASRPDSNGEQYF.

The chain has TRBV19 and TRBJ2-7; D possibly corresponds to TRBD2 (6 bases). There are 14 residues in the CDR3. Trimming pared 6 bases from V and 3 bases from J, leaving 15 bases between. Germline assignment: CDR1 LNHDA and CDR2 SQIVND (reference sequence). The CDR3 protein is CASSGTSGLYEQYF. The CDR3 DNA reads TGTGCCAGTAGCGGGACTTCAGGGCTCTACGAGCAGTACTTC.

The CDR3 nucleotides read TGTGCCAGCAGCGTAGGTCCTAGCTCCTATAATTCACCCCTCCACTTT. Translating it yields CASSVGPSSYNSPLHF. The chain employs TRBV9 and TRBJ1-6; D gene uncertain. V was cut by 0 bases and J by 0 bases, with 7 bases left in between. Germline CDR1 SGDLS, CDR2 YYNGEE. The CDR3 is 16 residues long. Based on the CDR3 plus reference TRBV9 and TRBJ1-6, the full variable domain is DSGVTQTPKHLITATGQRVTLRCSPRSGDLSVYWYQQSLDQGLQFLIQYYNGEERAKGNILERFSAQQFPDLHSELNLSSLELGDSALYFCASSVGPSSYNSPLHFGNGTRLTVT.

The chain uses TRBV28 and TRBJ2-7; D call uncertain. The V gene lost 5 bases and the J gene lost 1 base, with 9 bases spanning the gap. The CDR3 loop spans 13 amino acids. The germline gives CDR1 MDHEN, CDR2 SYDVKM. CDR3 loop: CASSTPGSYEQYF. Written as DNA, the CDR3 is TGTGCCAGCAGTACTCCGGGTTCCTACGAGCAGTACTTC.

The rearrangement joins TRBV20-1 to TRBJ1-1, with D hard to call. Trimming took off 5 bases at V and 4 bases at J, with 8 bases between the two ends. The CDR3 is made up of 11 amino acids. Germline V CDR1 and CDR2: DFQATT, SNEGSKA (reference sequence). CDR3 in amino acids: CSASPGTEAFF. For the CDR3, the DNA is TGCAGTGCTTCTCCAGGCACTGAAGCTTTCTTT.

CDR3 in amino acids: CASSRRTGSSGNTIYF. The CDR3 DNA is TGTGCCAGCAGTCGTAGGACAGGCAGCTCTGGAAACACCATATATTTT. The chain employs TRBV25-1 and TRBJ1-3; 7 nucleotides agree with TRBD1. CDR1 and CDR2 from the germline V gene are MGHDK and SYGVNS. V lost 5 bases to trimming and J lost 0 bases; unmatched junction nucleotides: 7. This CDR3 is 16 amino acids long.

This rearrangement joins TRBV5-1 to TRBJ1-6; no definite D call. This CDR3 spans 15 amino acids. V shed 1 base and J shed 9 bases, with 14 bases lying between them. Looked up from germline, CDR1 is SGHRS and CDR2 is YFSETQ. The CDR3 nucleotides are TGCGCCAGCAGCTTGTTAAGCCCCCTTACTTCACCCCTCCACTTT. Its protein is CASSLLSPLTSPLHF.

The genes are TRBV28 and TRBJ2-7; D possibly corresponds to TRBD2 (5 bases). CDR1 and CDR2 (germline): MDHEN, SYDVKM. This CDR3 spans 14 amino acids. Trimming pared 2 bases from V and 3 bases from J, leaving 11 bases between. The CDR3, as DNA: TGTGCCAGCAGTTTAAGAGGGTTTGACTACGAGCAGTACTTC. This codes for CASSLRGFDYEQYF.

The chain uses TRBV7-9 and TRBJ2-5, with D possibly being TRBD2 (6 bases). TRBJ2-7 matches the DNA end more closely, so the J call is doubtful. The V gene's germline CDR1 is SEHNR and CDR2 FQNEAQ (reference sequence). This CDR3 spans 15 amino acids. CDR3 loop: CASSLAASEAYEQYF. The CDR3 nucleotides read TGTGCCAGCAGCTTAGCTGCTAGCGAGGCCTACGAGCAGTACTTC.

The gene calls are TRBV6-6 and TRBJ2-1; 7 positions agree with TRBD2. V lost 8 bases, J lost 8 bases, and 15 bases stayed unmatched. CDR3 length equals 15 residues. Germline CDR1 and CDR2: MNHNY and SVGAGI (reference sequence). For the CDR3, the DNA is TGTGCCAGCCCTCCGCTAGCGGAGCCTGGCGATGAGCAGTTCTTC. Translating gives CASPPLAEPGDEQFF.

This rearrangement joins TRBV5-1 to TRBJ2-5; 7 nucleotides agree with TRBD1. This CDR3 spans 11 amino acids. V lost 6 bases and J lost 4; bases outside the gene matches: 0. Germline V gene data show CDR1 as SGHRS and CDR2 as YFSETQ. In DNA, the CDR3 is TGCGCCAGCACAGGGGGAGAGACCCAGTACTTC. It yields the protein CASTGGETQYF. Supplemented by reference TRBV5-1 and TRBJ2-5, the full variable domain reads KAGVTQTPRYLIKTRGQQVTLSCSPISGHRSVSWYQQTPGQGLQFLFEYFSETQRNKGNFPGRFSGRQFSNSRSEMNVSTLELGDSALYLCASTGGETQYFGPGTRLLVL.

The rearrangement joins TRBV4-3 to TRBJ2-7, with TRBD1 as a possible D gene (6 bases). Germline assignment: CDR1 LGHNA and CDR2 YSLEER. CDR3 size: 16 residues. V shed 4 bases and J shed 0 bases, with 16 bases lying between them. The CDR3 region is CASSPNLDSNSYEQYF. As DNA, the CDR3 is TGCGCCAGCAGCCCGAATCTGGACAGTAACTCCTACGAGCAGTACTTC.

This chain uses TRBV11-2 with TRBJ2-7, with 11 bases that match TRBD2. This CDR3 is 15 amino acids long. Germline assignment: CDR1 SGHAT and CDR2 FQNNGV. V trimming: 8 bases; J trimming: 1 base; junction bases outside the gene matches: 7. The CDR3 loop is CASGPGTSGSYEQYF. DNA for the CDR3: TGTGCCAGCGGGCCCGGGACTAGCGGTTCCTACGAGCAGTACTTC.

The chain links TRBV5-1 to TRBJ1-5; 7 bases line up with TRBD1. The CDR3 contains 15 residues. The V gene end was trimmed by 4 bases and the J gene end by 6 bases; junction bases not matched to a gene: 10. Germline V CDR1 and CDR2: SGHRS, YFSETQ. The CDR3 is CASSPQGGAGQPQHF. The CDR3 coding sequence is TGCGCCAGCAGCCCCCAAGGGGGCGCCGGTCAGCCCCAGCATTTT. Combining the CDR3 with reference TRBV5-1 and TRBJ1-5 gives the whole variable domain KAGVTQTPRYLIKTRGQQVTLSCSPISGHRSVSWYQQTPGQGLQFLFEYFSETQRNKGNFPGRFSGRQFSNSRSEMNVSTLELGDSALYLCASSPQGGAGQPQHFGDGTRLSIL.

V is TRBV9 and J is TRBJ2-7; TRBD1 matches 8 bases. This CDR3 contains 15 residues. J lost 7 bases, V lost 0 bases, and 9 bases had no gene match. Germline assignment: CDR1 SGDLS and CDR2 YYNGEE. The CDR3 sequence is CASSVGTGFGGEQYF. In nucleotides, the CDR3 is TGTGCCAGCAGCGTAGGGACAGGGTTTGGGGGGGAGCAGTACTTC.

V usage is TRBV7-2 and J usage is TRBJ2-7, with 11 bases identical to TRBD2. V gave up 4 bases and J gave up 0 bases; unmatched junction bases: 5. CDR1 and CDR2 from the germline V gene are SGHTA and FQGNSA. The CDR3 extends over 16 amino acids. The CDR3 protein is CASSSASGGSSYEQYF. CDR3 nucleotide sequence: TGTGCCAGCAGCTCCGCTAGCGGGGGGAGCTCCTACGAGCAGTACTTC.

V and J are TRBV11-2 and TRBJ2-7; D perhaps matches TRBD2 (6 bases). V was cut by 5 bases and J by 1 base, with 18 bases left in between. In germline, CDR1 is SGHAT, CDR2 FQNNGV. CDR3 length equals 16 residues. CDR3 in DNA: TGTGCCAGCAGCCAGGGACTCTCTTCCCTTTCCTACGAGCAGTACTTC. Protein product: CASSQGLSSLSYEQYF.

The chain links TRBV5-4 to TRBJ2-7; the D gene is possibly TRBD2 (5 bases). This CDR3 spans 12 amino acids. V was clipped by 0 bases and J by 7 bases, with 8 bases between them. CDR1 and CDR2 from the germline V gene are SGHNT and YYREEE (reference sequence). The CDR3 DNA sequence: TGTGCCAGCAGCTTGGAGTCGGGGGAGCAGTACTTC. It is translated as CASSLESGEQYF.

Remarks on this clone: Other DNA sequences in the same sample also yield this CDR3. The chain uses TRBV5-1 and TRBJ2-7, with a tentative D call TRBD2 (6 bases). CDR3 size: 16 residues. Germline lookup yields CDR1 SGHRS and CDR2 YFSETQ. Trimming removed 4 bases from V and 1 base from J, with 18 bases in between. CDR3 in DNA: TGCGCCAGCAGCCCCTCCCGGACCAGCGGGTCCTACGAGCAGTACTTC. This encodes CASSPSRTSGSYEQYF.

The chain joins TRBV10-3 to TRBJ1-2; no clear D gene. CDR1 is ENHRY, CDR2 SYGVKD, per germline. Trimming shortened V by 6 bases and J by 1 base, and 21 bases separated the two germline ends. The CDR3 is made up of 17 amino acids. This CDR3 reads CAIRADGGSALNYGYTF. In DNA form, the CDR3 reads TGTGCCATCAGAGCGGACGGCGGCAGCGCTCTTAACTATGGCTACACCTTC.

The genes are TRBV29-1 and TRBJ2-7; D is unresolved. V was cut by 3 bases and J by 5 bases, with 14 bases left in between. CDR3 size: 13 residues. CDR1 is SQVTM, CDR2 ANQGSEA, per germline. This CDR3 reads CSVELAKEDEQYF. Here the CDR3 DNA reads TGCAGCGTTGAGTTGGCTAAAGAGGACGAGCAGTACTTC.

The chain carries TRBV4-3 and TRBJ2-5; perhaps TRBD2 as D (6 bases). The germline V gene has CDR1 LGHNA and CDR2 YSLEER. The V gene lost 0 bases and the J gene lost 5 bases, with 13 bases spanning the gap. The CDR3 covers 15 residues. For the CDR3, the DNA is TGCGCCAGCAGCCAAGATGCGGGGCCCCGTGAGACCCAGTACTTC. Residues: CASSQDAGPRETQYF.

The genes are TRBV10-3 and TRBJ2-7; D gene uncertain. CDR3 length: 15 amino acids. Between the trimmed V and J ends, which lost 2 bases and 0 bases, there was a span of 11 bases. Germline CDR1 reads ENHRY; CDR2 reads SYGVKD. The CDR3 protein is CAISEGQILSYEQYF. DNA of the CDR3: TGTGCCATCAGTGAGGGTCAGATCCTCTCCTACGAGCAGTACTTC.

The chain links TRBV29-1 to TRBJ2-5; no clear D gene. Germline lookup yields CDR1 SQVTM and CDR2 ANQGSEA. Trimming removed 3 bases at V and 4 bases at J, with 9 bases between. The CDR3 runs 12 residues. The CDR3 region is CSVEGLGETQYF. In nucleotides, the CDR3 is TGCAGCGTTGAGGGCTTGGGAGAGACCCAGTACTTC. The entire variable domain, with the rest obtained from reference TRBV29-1 and TRBJ2-5, is as follows: SAVISQKPSRDICQRGTSLTIQCQVDSQVTMMFWYRQQPGQSLTLIATANQGSEATYESGFVIDKFPISRPNLTFSTLTVSNMSPEDSSIYLCSVEGLGETQYFGPGTRLLVL.

The CDR3 region has the DNA TGTGCCAGCAGTTCCCGTGAGCTCGAAAAACTGTTTTTT. This encodes CASSSRELEKLFF. The chain carries TRBV27 and TRBJ1-4; no clear D gene. The CDR3 is 13 amino acids. Germline loops: CDR1 MNHEY, CDR2 SMNVEV (reference sequence). V was clipped by 4 bases and J by 8 bases, with 11 bases between them.

In regard to this clone: This sample includes further DNA sequences coding for the same CDR3. The CDR3 sequence: CASSYSKGAGQPQHF. The DNA for the CDR3 is TGTGCCAGCAGTTACTCGAAGGGGGCAGGACAGCCCCAGCATTTT. The rearrangement joins TRBV6-5 to TRBJ1-5; TRBD1 matches 7 bases. The CDR3 runs 15 residues. The V segment lost 0 bases and the J segment 7 bases; nucleotides outside the gene matches: 6. Germline values: CDR1 MNHEY, CDR2 SVGAGI.